The subject of this entry is one T cell receptor beta chain. Antigen specificity is unknown. The data belong to a study of T cells after yellow fever vaccination. Study outcomes and limitations: Bulk-population clonotypes that are abundant could appear as contaminants in FACS-sorted repertoires.

TCRdb called the 5' RACE reads again in MiXCR, with one record for every CDR3 protein. The sample holds 230,000 or so distinct CDR3 sequences; 6.5% to 7.5% are singletons and the top ten take roughly 1%. The CDR3 consists of 13 residues. J lost 10 bases, V lost 9 bases, and 7 bases had no gene match. The germline CDR1 and CDR2 sequences are LNHDA and SQIVND (reference sequence). This TCR was recovered from a man aged 30 to 39 who received the YFV17D yellow fever vaccine. Sequenced here: CD4+ T cells sorted from PBMCs, sampled on the day of the yellow fever booster vaccination. The chain employs TRBV19 and TRBJ2-1; 12 nucleotides match TRBD2. The CDR3 is CASASGRGIEQFF. CDR3 nucleotides: TGTGCCAGCGCTAGCGGGAGGGGGATCGAGCAGTTCTTC.